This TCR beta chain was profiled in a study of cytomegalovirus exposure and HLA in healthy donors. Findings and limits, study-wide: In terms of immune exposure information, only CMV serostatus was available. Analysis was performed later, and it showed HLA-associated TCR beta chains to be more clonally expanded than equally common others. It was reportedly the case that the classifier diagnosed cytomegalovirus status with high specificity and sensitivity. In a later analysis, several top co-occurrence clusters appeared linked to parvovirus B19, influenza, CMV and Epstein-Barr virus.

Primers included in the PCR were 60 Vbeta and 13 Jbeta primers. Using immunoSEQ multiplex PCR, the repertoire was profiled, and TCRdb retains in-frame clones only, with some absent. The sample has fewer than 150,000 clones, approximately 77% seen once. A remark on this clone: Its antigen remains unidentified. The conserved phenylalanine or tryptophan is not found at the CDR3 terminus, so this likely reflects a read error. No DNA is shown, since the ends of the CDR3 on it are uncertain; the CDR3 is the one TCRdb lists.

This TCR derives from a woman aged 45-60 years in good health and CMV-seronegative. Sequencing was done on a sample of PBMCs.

Here the CDR3 reads CASSYRQGAPAI. This rearrangement joins TRBV6-6 to TRBJ1-2; the table names TRBD1, a call not compared with the DNA. The CDR3 has 12 amino acids, counting both end residues. Germline assignment: CDR1 MNHNY and CDR2 SVGAGI (reference sequence).